The present T cell receptor beta chain was sequenced within a study of cytomegalovirus exposure and HLA in healthy donors. As for the study in general: Within the Caucasian-associated ancestry cluster were more than 75% of the roughly 380 genotyped donors.

In its sample, this clone was seen a few times. The CDR3 runs 17 residues. Trimming stripped 1 base from V and 0 bases from J, with 16 bases between. Germline CDR1 GTSNPN, CDR2 SVGIG (reference sequence). PCR was performed using 60 Vbeta and 13 Jbeta primers. Clones were sequenced by immunoSEQ multiplex PCR, and TCRdb holds only the in-frame ones, with some missing. The repertoire consists of approximately 150,000 clones, with 65% to 90% occurring once and the leading ten covering roughly 2.9%. Donors showed nominal health when sampled, although they likely had unrecorded immune exposures. The receptor's source is a woman younger than 45 in good health and CMV-seronegative. The chain combines TRBV30 with TRBJ1-5; D is perhaps TRBD1 (6 bases). The sequencing sample was made of PBMCs. The CDR3 nucleotides read TGTGCCTGGAGTGACCCTTTTGGACAGAATAGCAATCAGCCCCAGCATTTT. It codes for CAWSDPFGQNSNQPQHF.